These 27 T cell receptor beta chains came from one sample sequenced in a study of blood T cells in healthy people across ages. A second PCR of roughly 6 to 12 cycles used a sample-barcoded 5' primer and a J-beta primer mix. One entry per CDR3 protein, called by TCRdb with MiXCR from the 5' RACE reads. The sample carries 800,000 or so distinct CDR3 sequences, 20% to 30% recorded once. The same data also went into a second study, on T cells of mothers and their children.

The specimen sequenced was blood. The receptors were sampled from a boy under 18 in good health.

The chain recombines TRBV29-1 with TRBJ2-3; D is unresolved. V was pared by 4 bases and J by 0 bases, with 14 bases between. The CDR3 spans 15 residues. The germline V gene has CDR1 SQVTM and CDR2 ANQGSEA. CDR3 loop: CSVVLGYLSTDTQYF. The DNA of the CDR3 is TGCAGCGTTGTTCTAGGATACCTAAGCACAGATACGCAGTATTTT.

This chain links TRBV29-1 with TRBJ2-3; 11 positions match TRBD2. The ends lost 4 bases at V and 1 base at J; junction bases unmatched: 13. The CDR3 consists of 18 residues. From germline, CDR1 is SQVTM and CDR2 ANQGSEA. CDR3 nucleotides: TGCAGCGTTGGAGGGCTAGCGGGAGGCCCGCAAGGCACAGATACGCAGTATTTT. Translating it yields CSVGGLAGGPQGTDTQYF.

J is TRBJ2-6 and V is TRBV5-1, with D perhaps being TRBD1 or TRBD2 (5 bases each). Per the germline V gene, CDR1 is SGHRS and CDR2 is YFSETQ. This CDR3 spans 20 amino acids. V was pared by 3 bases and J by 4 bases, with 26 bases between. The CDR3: CASSSRGVVGPLEGANVLTF. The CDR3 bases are TGCGCCAGCAGCTCACGTGGAGTGGTGGGACCGCTTGAAGGGGCCAACGTCCTGACTTTC.

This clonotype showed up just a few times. This CDR3 reads CASAYSGGASDTQYF. The CDR3 DNA is TGTGCCAGCGCCTATAGCGGGGGGGCGTCAGATACGCAGTATTTT. J is TRBJ2-3 and V is TRBV11-2; 11 bases are a match to TRBD2. V lost 8 bases to trimming and J lost 4 bases; unmatched junction nucleotides: 8. The CDR3 is 15 residues long. Germline assignment: CDR1 SGHAT and CDR2 FQNNGV. Full variable domain (outside the CDR3, taken from reference TRBV11-2 and TRBJ2-3): EAGVAQSPRYKIIEKRQSVAFWCNPISGHATLYWYQQILGQGPKLLIQFQNNGVVDDSQLPKDRFSAERLKGVDSTLKIQPAKLEDSAVYLCASAYSGGASDTQYFGPGTRLTVL.

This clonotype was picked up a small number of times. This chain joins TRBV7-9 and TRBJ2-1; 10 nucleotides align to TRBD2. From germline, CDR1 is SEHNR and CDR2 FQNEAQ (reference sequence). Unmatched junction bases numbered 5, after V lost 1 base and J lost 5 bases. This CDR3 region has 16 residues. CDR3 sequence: CASSLEVGLADNEQFF. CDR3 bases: TGTGCCAGCAGCTTAGAGGTTGGACTAGCGGACAATGAGCAGTTCTTC.

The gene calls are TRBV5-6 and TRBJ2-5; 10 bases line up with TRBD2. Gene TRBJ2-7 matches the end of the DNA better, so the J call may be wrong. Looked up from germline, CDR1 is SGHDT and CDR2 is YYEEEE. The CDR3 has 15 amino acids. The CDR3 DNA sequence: TGTGCCAGCAGCTTAGAACTAGCGGGGTTCTACGAGCAGTACTTC. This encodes CASSLELAGFYEQYF.

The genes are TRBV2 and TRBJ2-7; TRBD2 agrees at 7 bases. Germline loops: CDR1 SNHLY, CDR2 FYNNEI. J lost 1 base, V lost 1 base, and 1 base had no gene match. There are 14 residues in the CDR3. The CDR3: CASSEERGSYEQYF. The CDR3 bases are TGTGCCAGCAGTGAAGAGCGGGGTTCCTACGAGCAGTACTTC.

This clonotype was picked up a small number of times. For the CDR3, the DNA is TGTGCCAGCAGCCAAGGGACAGGGCAAACCTACGAGCAGTACTTC. Its translation: CASSQGTGQTYEQYF. The rearrangement links TRBV3-1 to TRBJ2-7; 8 positions agree with TRBD1. CDR3 size: 15 residues. The V and J ends lost 1 base and 2 bases, in that order; junction bases with no gene match: 4. The germline V gene has CDR1 LGHDT and CDR2 YNNKEL (reference sequence).

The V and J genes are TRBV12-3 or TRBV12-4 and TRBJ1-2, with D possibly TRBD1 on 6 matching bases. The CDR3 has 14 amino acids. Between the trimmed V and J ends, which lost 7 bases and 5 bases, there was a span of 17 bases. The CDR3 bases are TGTGCCAGCAAGGCGGGGGGGACAAAGTATGGCTACACCTTC. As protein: CASKAGGTKYGYTF.

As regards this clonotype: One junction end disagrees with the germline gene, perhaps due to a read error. The CDR3 loop is CASSVGPGPTEALF. The CDR3 DNA follows: TGTGCCAGCAGCGTAGGGCCAGGGCCCACTGAAGCTCTCTTT. The chain is built from TRBV9 and TRBJ1-1; tentative D call: TRBD1 (5 bases). Germline-derived CDR1 and CDR2 are SGDLS and YYNGEE. The CDR3 length is 14 residues. Complete variable domain (other parts from reference TRBV9 and TRBJ1-1): DSGVTQTPKHLITATGQRVTLRCSPRSGDLSVYWYQQSLDQGLQFLIQYYNGEERAKGNILERFSAQQFPDLHSELNLSSLELGDSALYFCASSVGPGPTEALFGQGTRLTVV.

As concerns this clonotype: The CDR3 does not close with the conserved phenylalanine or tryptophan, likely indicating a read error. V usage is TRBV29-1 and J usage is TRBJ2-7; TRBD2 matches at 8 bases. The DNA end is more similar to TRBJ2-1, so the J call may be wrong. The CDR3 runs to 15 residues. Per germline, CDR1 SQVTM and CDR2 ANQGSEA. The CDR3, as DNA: TGCAGCGTTGGCCTAGCGGGCCTGGGGTTAAATGAGCAGTTCCTC. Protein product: CSVGLAGLGLNEQFL.

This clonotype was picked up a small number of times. CDR3 nucleotides: TGCAGTGCTAGACCTACAGGATCTCAGCCCCAGCATTTT. Translated: CSARPTGSQPQHF. This chain joins TRBV20-1 and TRBJ1-5; possible D gene TRBD1, 5 bases. The CDR3 length is 13 residues. Between the trimmed V and J ends, which lost 2 bases and 6 bases, there was a span of 11 bases. Looked up from germline, CDR1 is DFQATT and CDR2 is SNEGSKA (reference sequence).

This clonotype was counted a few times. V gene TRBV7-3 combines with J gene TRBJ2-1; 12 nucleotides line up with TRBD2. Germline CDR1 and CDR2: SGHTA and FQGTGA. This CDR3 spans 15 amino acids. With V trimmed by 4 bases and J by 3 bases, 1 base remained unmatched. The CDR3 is CASSWTSGNYNEQFF. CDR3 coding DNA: TGTGCCAGCAGCTGGACTAGCGGGAACTACAATGAGCAGTTCTTC.

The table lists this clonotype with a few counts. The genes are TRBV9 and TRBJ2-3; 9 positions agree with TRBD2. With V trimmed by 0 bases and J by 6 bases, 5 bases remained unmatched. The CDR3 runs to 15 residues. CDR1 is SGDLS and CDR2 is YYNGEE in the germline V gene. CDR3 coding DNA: TGTGCCAGCAGCGTAGAGGCGGGAGGGGGGGATACGCAGTATTTT. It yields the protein CASSVEAGGGDTQYF.

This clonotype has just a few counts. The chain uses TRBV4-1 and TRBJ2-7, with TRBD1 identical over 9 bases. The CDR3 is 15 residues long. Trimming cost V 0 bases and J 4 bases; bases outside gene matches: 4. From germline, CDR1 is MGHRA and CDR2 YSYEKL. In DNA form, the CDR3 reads TGCGCCAGCAGCCAAGAAGGGACAGGGTTTTACGAGCAGTACTTC. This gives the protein CASSQEGTGFYEQYF.

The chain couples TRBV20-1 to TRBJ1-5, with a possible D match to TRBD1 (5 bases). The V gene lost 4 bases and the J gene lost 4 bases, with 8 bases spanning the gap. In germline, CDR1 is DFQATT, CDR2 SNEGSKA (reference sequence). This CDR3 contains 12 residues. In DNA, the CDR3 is TGCAGTGCTAATAGGGGAAATCAGCCCCAGCATTTT. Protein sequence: CSANRGNQPQHF.

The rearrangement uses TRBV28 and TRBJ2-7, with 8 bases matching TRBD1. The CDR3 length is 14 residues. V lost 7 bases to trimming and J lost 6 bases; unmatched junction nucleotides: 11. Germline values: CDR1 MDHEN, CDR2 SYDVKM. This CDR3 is CASKGGQVLSEQYF. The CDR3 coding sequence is TGTGCCAGCAAGGGGGGACAGGTGCTTTCCGAGCAGTACTTC.

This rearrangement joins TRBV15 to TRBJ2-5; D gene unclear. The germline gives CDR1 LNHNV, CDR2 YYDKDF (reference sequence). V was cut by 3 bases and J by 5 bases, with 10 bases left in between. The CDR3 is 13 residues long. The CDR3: CATSSDVAETQYF. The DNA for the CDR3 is TGTGCCACCAGCAGCGACGTAGCTGAGACCCAGTACTTC.

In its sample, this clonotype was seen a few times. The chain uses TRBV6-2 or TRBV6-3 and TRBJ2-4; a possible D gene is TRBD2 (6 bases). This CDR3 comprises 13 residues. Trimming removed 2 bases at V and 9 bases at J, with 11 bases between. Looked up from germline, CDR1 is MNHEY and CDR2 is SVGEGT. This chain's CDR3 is CASSYVRAGIQYF. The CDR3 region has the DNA TGTGCCAGCAGTTACGTGCGAGCGGGCATTCAGTACTTC.

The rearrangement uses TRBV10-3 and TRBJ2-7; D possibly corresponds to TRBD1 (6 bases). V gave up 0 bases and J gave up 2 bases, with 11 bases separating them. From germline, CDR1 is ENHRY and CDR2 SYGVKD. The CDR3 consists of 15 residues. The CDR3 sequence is CAISESNRVAYEQYF. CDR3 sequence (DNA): TGTGCCATCAGTGAGTCGAACAGGGTGGCCTACGAGCAGTACTTC.

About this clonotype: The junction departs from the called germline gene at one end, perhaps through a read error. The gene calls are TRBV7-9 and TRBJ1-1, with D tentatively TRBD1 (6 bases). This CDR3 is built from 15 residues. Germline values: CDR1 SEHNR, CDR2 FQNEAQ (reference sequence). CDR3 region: CACSPLTGMNTEAFF. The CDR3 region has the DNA TGTGCCTGCAGCCCGTTGACAGGCATGAACACTGAAGCTTTCTTT.

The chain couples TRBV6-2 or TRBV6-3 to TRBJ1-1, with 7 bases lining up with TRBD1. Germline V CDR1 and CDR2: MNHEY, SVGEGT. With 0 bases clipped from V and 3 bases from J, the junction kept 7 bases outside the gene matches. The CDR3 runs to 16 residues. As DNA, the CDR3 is TGTGCCAGCAGTTACTCTAAAACAGGGGACCACACTGAAGCTTTCTTT. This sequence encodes CASSYSKTGDHTEAFF.

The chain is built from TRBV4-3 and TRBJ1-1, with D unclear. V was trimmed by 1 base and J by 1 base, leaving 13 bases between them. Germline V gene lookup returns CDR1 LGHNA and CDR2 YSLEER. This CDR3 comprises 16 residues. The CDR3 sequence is CASSQGLYQANTEAFF. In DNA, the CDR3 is TGCGCCAGCAGCCAAGGCCTGTACCAAGCGAACACTGAAGCTTTCTTT.

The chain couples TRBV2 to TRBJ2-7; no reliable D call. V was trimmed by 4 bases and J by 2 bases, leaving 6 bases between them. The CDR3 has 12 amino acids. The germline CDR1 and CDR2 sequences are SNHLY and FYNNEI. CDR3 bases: TGTGCCAGCAGTGTCCAAGCCTACGAGCAGTACTTC. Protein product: CASSVQAYEQYF.

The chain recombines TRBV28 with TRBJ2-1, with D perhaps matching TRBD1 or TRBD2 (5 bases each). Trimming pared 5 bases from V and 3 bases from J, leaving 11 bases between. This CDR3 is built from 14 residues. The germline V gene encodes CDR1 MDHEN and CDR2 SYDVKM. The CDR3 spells CASSGGTDYNEQFF. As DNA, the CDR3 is TGTGCCAGCAGTGGTGGGACGGACTACAATGAGCAGTTCTTC.

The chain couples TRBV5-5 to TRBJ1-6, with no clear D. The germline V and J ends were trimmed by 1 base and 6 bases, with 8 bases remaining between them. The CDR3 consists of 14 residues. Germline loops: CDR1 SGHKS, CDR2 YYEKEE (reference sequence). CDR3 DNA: TGTGCCAGCAGCTTGTATCCCGCTAATTCACCCCTCCACTTT. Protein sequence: CASSLYPANSPLHF.

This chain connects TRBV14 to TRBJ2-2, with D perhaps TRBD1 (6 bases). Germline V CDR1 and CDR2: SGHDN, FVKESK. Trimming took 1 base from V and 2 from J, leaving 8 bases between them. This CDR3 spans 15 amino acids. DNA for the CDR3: TGTGCCAGCAGCCAAGTGGGACACAACACCGGGGAGCTGTTTTTT. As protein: CASSQVGHNTGELFF.